Below are 17 T cell receptor beta chains sequenced from a single sample in a study of cytomegalovirus exposure and HLA in healthy donors. Use of 60 Vbeta and 13 Jbeta primers characterized the PCR. Assay used: immunoSEQ multiplex PCR; TCRdb lists only in-frame clones, some missing. The repertoire consists of approximately 110,000 clones, with roughly 81% occurring once and the leading ten covering 1.1%. The sample taken for sequencing was PBMCs. These receptors all come from a woman aged 25 to 39 in good health and CMV-seronegative.

The CDR3 DNA reads as TGTGCCAGCCAACGGGCAGGGACCTACGAGCAGTACTTC. It translates to CASQRAGTYEQYF. This chain links TRBV7-9 with TRBJ2-7, with D possibly matching TRBD1 (5 bases). The CDR3 extends over 13 amino acids. The V and J ends lost 8 bases and 2 bases respectively, with 13 bases between them. In germline, CDR1 is SEHNR, CDR2 FQNEAQ (reference sequence).

The V and J genes are TRBV23-1 and TRBJ1-5; tentative D call: TRBD1 (6 bases). TRBV23-1 is designated an ORF whose function remains uncertain. Trimming took off 6 bases at V and 3 bases at J, with 18 bases between the two ends. The CDR3 is 16 residues long. CDR3 sequence reads: CASRQSRDKNNQPQHF. CDR3 nucleotide sequence: TGCGCCAGCAGGCAAAGCAGGGACAAGAACAATCAGCCCCAGCATTTT.

The genes are TRBV6-5 and TRBJ2-7, with a tentative D call TRBD2 (6 bases). Trimming removed 5 bases from V and 2 bases from J, with 16 bases in between. Germline CDR1 is MNHEY and CDR2 is SVGAGI. This CDR3 region has 15 residues. CDR3 in DNA: TGTGCCAGCAGTCTATCCGGGCGGGGCACCTACGAGCAGTACTTC. This sequence encodes CASSLSGRGTYEQYF.

J is TRBJ2-5 and V is TRBV6-5; D unclear. Germline V CDR1 and CDR2: MNHEY, SVGAGI. V lost 0 bases and J 5 bases, leaving 10 bases between the germline ends. This CDR3 comprises 14 residues. This CDR3 reads CASSYSRLRETQYF. DNA of the CDR3: TGTGCCAGCAGTTACTCGAGGCTGAGGGAGACCCAGTACTTC.

The rearrangement uses TRBV5-1 and TRBJ1-1; TRBD1 aligns across 7 bases. In germline, CDR1 is SGHRS, CDR2 YFSETQ. CDR3 length: 15 amino acids. With V trimmed by 2 bases and J by 5 bases, 9 bases remained unmatched. In DNA, the CDR3 is TGCGCCAGCAGCTTAGAACAGACAGGGTATACTGAAGCTTTCTTT. As protein: CASSLEQTGYTEAFF.

Concerning this clone: This specimen includes other DNA sequences encoding the same CDR3. The CDR3 reads CASSTDSPLHF. In nucleotides, the CDR3 is TGCGCCAGCAGCACAGACTCACCCCTCCACTTT. The V gene is TRBV5-1, the J gene TRBJ1-6; no firm D call. In germline, CDR1 is SGHRS, CDR2 YFSETQ. Trimming pared 4 bases from V and 10 bases from J, leaving 6 bases between. The CDR3 runs 11 residues.

Points on this clone: Other DNA sequences from this sample encode an identical CDR3 as well. V and J are TRBV5-4 and TRBJ2-5; 10 nucleotides align to TRBD1. CDR1 SGHNT and CDR2 YYREEE come from the germline V gene (reference sequence). The CDR3 consists of 14 residues. V was clipped by 5 bases and J by 5 bases; unmatched bases: 6. Written as DNA, the CDR3 is TGTGCCAGCAGTCGACAGGGGGCAGTCGAGACCCAGTACTTC. Translated, it gives CASSRQGAVETQYF.

The rearrangement links TRBV11-3 to TRBJ2-3; 8 positions match TRBD2. The germline CDR1 and CDR2 sequences are SGHNT and YENEEA. The V gene end was trimmed by 3 bases and the J gene end by 5 bases; junction bases not matched to a gene: 7. This CDR3 spans 15 amino acids. The CDR3 DNA sequence: TGTGCCAGCAGCTTCCGAGCGGGAGAGAAAGATACGCAGTATTTT. Encoded protein: CASSFRAGEKDTQYF.

The chain has TRBV28 and TRBJ1-4, with 7 bases that match TRBD1. Germline CDR1 MDHEN, CDR2 SYDVKM. The V gene end was trimmed by 4 bases and the J gene end by 7 bases; junction bases not matched to a gene: 3. The CDR3 covers 13 residues. As DNA, the CDR3 is TGTGCCAGCAGTTCGGGACAGCTTGAAAAACTGTTTTTT. Its translation: CASSSGQLEKLFF.

This chain connects TRBV11-2 to TRBJ2-2; possibly TRBD2 for D (6 bases). The CDR3 runs 14 residues. Trimming took 4 bases from V and 6 from J, leaving 12 bases between them. In germline, CDR1 is SGHAT, CDR2 FQNNGV. The DNA for the CDR3 is TGTGCCAGCAGCTCGACTAGTATAGCCGGGGAGCTGTTTTTT. Protein: CASSSTSIAGELFF.

This clone was picked up a small number of times. The V and J genes are TRBV5-6 and TRBJ1-6, with 8 positions matching TRBD1. Trimming cost V 3 bases and J 3 bases; bases outside gene matches: 5. Germline CDR1 and CDR2: SGHDT and YYEEEE. The CDR3 has 16 residues. The CDR3 loop reads CASSYRDRSYNSPLHF. The CDR3 DNA is TGTGCCAGCAGCTACCGGGACAGGAGCTATAATTCACCCCTCCACTTT.

DNA of the CDR3: TGTGCCAGGGGGGGACTAGCGGGAATCGATGAGCAGTTCTTC. Amino acids: CARGGLAGIDEQFF. The rearrangement links TRBV7-6 to TRBJ2-1; TRBD2 aligns across 13 bases. CDR3 length equals 14 residues. Germline CDR1 SGHVS, CDR2 FNYEAQ. The trim removed 9 bases at V and 8 bases at J, leaving 7 bases unmatched.

The V and J genes are TRBV4-2 and TRBJ2-3; tentative D call: TRBD2 (6 bases). Germline CDR1 LGHNA, CDR2 YNFKEQ. This CDR3 is built from 17 residues. V was clipped by 0 bases and J by 3 bases, with 16 bases between them. DNA for the CDR3: TGTGCCAGCAGCCAAGACCGTACTGGCGGGGCAACAGATACGCAGTATTTT. It encodes CASSQDRTGGATDTQYF.

This clone has a handful of counts. This chain uses TRBV29-1 with TRBJ2-7; 9 bases map to TRBD2. J gave up 0 bases and V 2 bases, and 5 bases lay outside the gene matches. Germline V gene sequence: CDR1 SQVTM, CDR2 ANQGSEA. The CDR3 loop spans 15 amino acids. The CDR3 sequence: CSVELAGLTSYEQYF. CDR3 sequence (DNA): TGCAGCGTTGAACTAGCGGGGCTTACCTCCTACGAGCAGTACTTC.

The CDR3 loop is CASSVGSGQETQYF. CDR3 in DNA: TGTGCCAGCAGCGTTGGTTCAGGCCAAGAGACCCAGTACTTC. This sequence joins TRBV9 and TRBJ2-5, with D unclear. The CDR3 has 14 residues. V dropped 2 bases and J dropped 1 base, with 9 bases sitting between them. Germline V gene sequence: CDR1 SGDLS, CDR2 YYNGEE.

This sequence joins TRBV6-5 and TRBJ1-1; no clear D gene. The germline V gene encodes CDR1 MNHEY and CDR2 SVGAGI. Trimming stripped 6 bases from V and 2 bases from J, with 10 bases between. This CDR3 has 13 residues. The CDR3 loop is CASSRGRNTEAFF. Here the CDR3 DNA reads TGTGCCAGCAGCCGTGGGCGAAACACTGAAGCTTTCTTT.

The chain couples TRBV11-3 to TRBJ1-2, with a tentative D call TRBD1 (5 bases). The CDR3 sequence is 14 residues long. The germline gives CDR1 SGHNT, CDR2 YENEEA. The V end was cut by 5 bases, the J end by 4 bases, with 14 bases between. The CDR3 region is CASSLMGGSYGYTF. The CDR3 region has the DNA TGTGCCAGCAGCCTCATGGGGGGGAGCTATGGCTACACCTTC.